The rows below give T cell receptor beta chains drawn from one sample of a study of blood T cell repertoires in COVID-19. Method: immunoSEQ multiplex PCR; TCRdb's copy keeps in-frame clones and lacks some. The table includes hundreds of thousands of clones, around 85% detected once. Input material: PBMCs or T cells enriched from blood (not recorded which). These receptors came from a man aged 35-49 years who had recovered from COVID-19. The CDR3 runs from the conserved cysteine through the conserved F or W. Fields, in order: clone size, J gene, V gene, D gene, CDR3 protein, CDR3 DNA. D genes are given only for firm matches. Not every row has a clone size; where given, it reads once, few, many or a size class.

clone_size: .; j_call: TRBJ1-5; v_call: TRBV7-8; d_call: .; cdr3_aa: CASSQTGTNQPQHF; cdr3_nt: TGTGCCAGCAGCCAAACAGGGACCAATCAGCCCCAGCATTTT
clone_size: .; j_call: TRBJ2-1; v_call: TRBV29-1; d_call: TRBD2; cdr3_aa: CSVGKSSGIGNEQFF; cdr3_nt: TGCAGCGTTGGGAAGTCAAGCGGGATCGGGAATGAGCAGTTCTTC
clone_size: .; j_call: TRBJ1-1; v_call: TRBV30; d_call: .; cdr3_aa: CAWSVGTSEAFF; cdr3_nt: TGTGCCTGGAGTGTCGGGACAAGTGAAGCTTTCTTT
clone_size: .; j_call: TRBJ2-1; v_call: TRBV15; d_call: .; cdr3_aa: CATRVDRPTYNEQFF; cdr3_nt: TGTGCCACCAGGGTAGACAGGCCGACGTACAATGAGCAGTTCTTC
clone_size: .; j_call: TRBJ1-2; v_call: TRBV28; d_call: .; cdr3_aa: CASSLQDRGYTF; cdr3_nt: TGTGCCAGCAGCTTACAGGATCGTGGCTACACCTTC
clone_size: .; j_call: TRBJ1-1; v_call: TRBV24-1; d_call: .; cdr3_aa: CATSDFGEKAFF; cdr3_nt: TGTGCCACCAGTGATTTCGGGGAGAAAGCTTTCTTT
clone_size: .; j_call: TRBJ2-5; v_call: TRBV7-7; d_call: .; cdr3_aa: CASSLAVEETQYF; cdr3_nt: TGTGCTAGCAGCTTAGCTGTCGAGGAGACCCAGTACTTC
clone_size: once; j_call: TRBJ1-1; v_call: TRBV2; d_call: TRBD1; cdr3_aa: CASSTGQGEGEAFF; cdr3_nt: TGTGCCAGCAGTACCGGACAGGGCGAAGGTGAAGCTTTCTTT
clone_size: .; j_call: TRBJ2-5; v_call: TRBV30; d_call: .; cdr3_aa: CAWSREQETQYF; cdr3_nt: TGTGCCTGGAGCCGGGAGCAAGAGACCCAGTACTTC
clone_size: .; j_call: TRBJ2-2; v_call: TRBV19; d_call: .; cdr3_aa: CASSMYTRVSTGELFF; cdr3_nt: TGTGCCAGTAGTATGTATACTAGGGTGAGCACCGGGGAGCTGTTTTTT
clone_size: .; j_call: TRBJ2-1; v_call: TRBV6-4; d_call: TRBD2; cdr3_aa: CASSNHAGDYNEQFF; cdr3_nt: TGTGCCAGCAGTAATCATGCGGGAGACTACAATGAGCAGTTCTTC
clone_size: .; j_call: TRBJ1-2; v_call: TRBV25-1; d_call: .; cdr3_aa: CASSSGFYGYTF; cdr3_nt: TGTGCCAGCAGCTCGGGTTTCTATGGCTACACCTTC
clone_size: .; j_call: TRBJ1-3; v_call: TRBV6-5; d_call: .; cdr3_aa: CAISTKEGNTIYF; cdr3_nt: TGTGCCATATCAACGAAGGAGGGGAACACCATATATTTT
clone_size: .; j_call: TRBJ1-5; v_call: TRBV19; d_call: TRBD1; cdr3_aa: CASNLISTGIQPQHF; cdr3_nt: TGTGCCAGTAATCTCATCTCGACAGGGATCCAGCCCCAGCATTTT
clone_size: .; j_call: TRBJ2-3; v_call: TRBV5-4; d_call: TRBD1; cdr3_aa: CASSYRQGADTQYF; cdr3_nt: TGTGCCAGCAGCTACCGACAGGGTGCAGATACGCAGTATTTT
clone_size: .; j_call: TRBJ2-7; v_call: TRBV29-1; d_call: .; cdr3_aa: CSVGEDGSIYEQYF; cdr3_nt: TGCAGCGTTGGGGAGGACGGGAGTATCTACGAGCAGTACTTC
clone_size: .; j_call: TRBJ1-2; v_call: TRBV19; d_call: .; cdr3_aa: CASSKGEGGYTF; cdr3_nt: TGTGCCAGTAGTAAAGGGGAAGGTGGCTACACCTTC
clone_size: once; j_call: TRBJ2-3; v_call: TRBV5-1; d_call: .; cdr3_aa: CASSLESGRADTQYF; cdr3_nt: TGCGCCAGCAGCTTGGAATCGGGCAGGGCAGATACGCAGTATTTT
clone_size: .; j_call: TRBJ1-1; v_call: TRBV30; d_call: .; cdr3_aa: CAWSSPRTGLNTEAFF; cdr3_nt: TGTGCCTGGAGTTCCCCTCGGACGGGATTGAACACTGAAGCTTTCTTT
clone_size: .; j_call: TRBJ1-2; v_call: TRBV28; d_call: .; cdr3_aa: CASSLGGISDYGYTF; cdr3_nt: TGTGCCAGCAGTTTGGGGGGGATCAGTGACTATGGCTACACCTTC
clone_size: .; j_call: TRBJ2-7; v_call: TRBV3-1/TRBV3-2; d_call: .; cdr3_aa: CASSQASYEQYF; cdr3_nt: TGTGCCAGCAGCCAAGCTTCCTACGAGCAGTACTTC
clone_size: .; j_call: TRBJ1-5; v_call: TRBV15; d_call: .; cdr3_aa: CATSRDSSTGSGNQPQHF; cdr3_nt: TGTGCCACCAGCAGAGATAGTTCGACAGGAAGCGGCAATCAGCCCCAGCATTTT
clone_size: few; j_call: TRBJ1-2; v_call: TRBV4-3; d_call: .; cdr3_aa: CASSQEWTAYGYTF; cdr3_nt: TGCGCCAGCAGCCAAGAATGGACAGCCTATGGCTACACCTTC
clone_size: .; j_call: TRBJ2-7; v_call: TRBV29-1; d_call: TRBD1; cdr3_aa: CSVEDRDRPYEQYF; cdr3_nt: TGCAGCGTTGAAGATAGGGACAGACCCTACGAGCAGTACTTC
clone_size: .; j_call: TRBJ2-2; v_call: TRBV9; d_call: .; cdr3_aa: CASSVVANTGELFF; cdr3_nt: TGTGCCAGCAGCGTAGTGGCAAACACCGGGGAGCTGTTTTTT
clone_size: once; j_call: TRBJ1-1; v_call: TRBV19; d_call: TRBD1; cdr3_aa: CASSIEALTGRTEAFF; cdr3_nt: TGTGCCAGTAGTATAGAGGCGCTGACAGGGAGGACTGAAGCTTTCTTT
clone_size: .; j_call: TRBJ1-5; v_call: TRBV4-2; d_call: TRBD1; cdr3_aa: CASSQQTGNQPQHF; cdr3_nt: TGTGCCAGCAGCCAACAGACAGGGAATCAGCCCCAGCATTTT
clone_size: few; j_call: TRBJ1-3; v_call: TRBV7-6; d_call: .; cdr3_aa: CASSWAGNSGNTIYF; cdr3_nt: TGTGCCAGCAGCTGGGCAGGAAACTCTGGAAACACCATATATTTT
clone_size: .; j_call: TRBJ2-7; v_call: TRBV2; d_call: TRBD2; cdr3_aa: CAGLGLADYEQYF; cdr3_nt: TGTGCCGGTCTGGGACTAGCGGACTACGAGCAGTACTTC
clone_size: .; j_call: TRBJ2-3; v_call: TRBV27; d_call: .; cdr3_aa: CASSLRRGGTDTQYF; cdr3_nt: TGTGCCAGCAGTTTAAGGAGGGGAGGAACAGATACGCAGTATTTT
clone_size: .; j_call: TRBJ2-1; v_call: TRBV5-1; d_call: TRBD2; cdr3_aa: CASSSPPSGGDEQFF; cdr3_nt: TGCGCCAGCAGCTCACCCCCGTCGGGGGGGGATGAGCAGTTCTTC
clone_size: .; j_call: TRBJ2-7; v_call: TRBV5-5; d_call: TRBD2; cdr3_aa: CASSSGTSASSYEQYF; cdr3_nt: TGTGCCAGCAGCTCCGGGACTAGCGCCTCCTCCTACGAGCAGTACTTC
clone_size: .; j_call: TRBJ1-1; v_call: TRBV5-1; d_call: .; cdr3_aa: CASSLYGGVGNTEAFF; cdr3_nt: TGCGCCAGCAGCTTGTACGGGGGAGTGGGCAACACTGAAGCTTTCTTT
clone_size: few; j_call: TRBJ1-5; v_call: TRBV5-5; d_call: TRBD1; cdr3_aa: CASSWQGVGNQPQHF; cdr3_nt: TGTGCCAGCAGCTGGCAGGGGGTCGGTAATCAGCCCCAGCATTTT
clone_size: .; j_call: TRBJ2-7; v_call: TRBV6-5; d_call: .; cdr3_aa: CASSPRRRSSYEQYF; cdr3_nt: TGTGCCAGCAGTCCCCGCCGGAGAAGCTCCTACGAGCAGTACTTC
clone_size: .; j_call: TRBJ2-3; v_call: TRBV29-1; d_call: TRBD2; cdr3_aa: CSVEDRLAGVADTQYF; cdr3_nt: TGCAGCGTTGAAGATCGCCTAGCGGGAGTTGCAGATACGCAGTATTTT
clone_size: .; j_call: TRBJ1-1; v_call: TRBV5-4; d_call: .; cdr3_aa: CASSLEVPRGSAFF; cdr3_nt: TGTGCCAGCAGCTTGGAAGTACCCCGGGGGTCAGCTTTCTTT
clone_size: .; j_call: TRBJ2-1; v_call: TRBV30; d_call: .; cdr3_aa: CAWSEGLDEQFF; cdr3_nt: TGTGCCTGGAGTGAGGGGCTCGATGAGCAGTTCTTC
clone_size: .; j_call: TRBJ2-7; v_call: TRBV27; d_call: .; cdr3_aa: CASSPRRSGYEQYF; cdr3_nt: TGTGCCAGCAGCCCAAGGCGCAGCGGATACGAGCAGTACTTC
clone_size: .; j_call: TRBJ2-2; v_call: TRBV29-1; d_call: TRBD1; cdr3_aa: CSAGDRLNTGELFF; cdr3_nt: TGCAGCGCCGGGGACAGGTTGAACACCGGGGAGCTGTTTTTT
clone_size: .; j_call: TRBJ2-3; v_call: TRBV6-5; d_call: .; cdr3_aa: CASSSGGTDTQYF; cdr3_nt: TGTGCCAGCAGTTCAGGCGGCACAGATACGCAGTATTTT
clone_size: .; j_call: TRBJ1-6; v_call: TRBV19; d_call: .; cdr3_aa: CASQIVGVHNSPLHF; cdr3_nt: TGTGCCAGTCAAATAGTGGGAGTCCATAATTCACCCCTCCACTTT
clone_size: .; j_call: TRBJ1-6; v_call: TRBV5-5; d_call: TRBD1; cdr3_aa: CASSLWLGTGNLPLHF; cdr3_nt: TGTGCCAGCAGCTTGTGGCTCGGGACAGGAAATTTACCCCTCCACTTT
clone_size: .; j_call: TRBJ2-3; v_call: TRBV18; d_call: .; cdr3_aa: CASSPGTDTQYF; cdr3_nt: TGTGCCAGCTCACCCGGCACAGATACGCAGTATTTT
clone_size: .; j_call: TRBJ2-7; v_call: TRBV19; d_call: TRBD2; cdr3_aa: CASSDGTSGNIHYEQYF; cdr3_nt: TGTGCCAGTAGTGACGGGACTAGCGGGAACATCCACTACGAGCAGTACTTC
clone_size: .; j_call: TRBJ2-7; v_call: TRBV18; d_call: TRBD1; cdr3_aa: CASSRTGVREQYF; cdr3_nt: TGTGCCAGCTCACGAACAGGGGTTCGCGAGCAGTACTTC
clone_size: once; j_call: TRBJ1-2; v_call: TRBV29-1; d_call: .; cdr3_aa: CSVGTGDYGYTF; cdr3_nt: TGCAGCGTTGGAACCGGGGACTATGGCTACACCTTC
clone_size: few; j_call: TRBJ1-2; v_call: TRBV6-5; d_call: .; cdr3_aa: CASRNGGDRGYTF; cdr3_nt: TGTGCCAGCAGGAATGGGGGGGACCGGGGCTACACCTTC
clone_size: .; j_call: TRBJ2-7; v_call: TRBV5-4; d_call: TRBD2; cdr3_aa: CASSPGTSGTYMAHEQYF; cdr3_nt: TGTGCCAGCAGCCCCGGGACTAGCGGGACTTATATGGCCCACGAGCAGTACTTC
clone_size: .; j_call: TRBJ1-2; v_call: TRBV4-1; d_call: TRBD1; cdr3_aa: CASSQGDRAYGYTF; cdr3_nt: TGCGCCAGCAGCCAAGGGGACAGGGCCTATGGCTACACCTTC
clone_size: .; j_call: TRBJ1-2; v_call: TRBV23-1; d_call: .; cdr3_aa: CASSQVGQPAVYGYTF; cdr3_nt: TGCGCCAGCAGTCAAGTGGGGCAACCGGCAGTCTATGGCTACACCTTC
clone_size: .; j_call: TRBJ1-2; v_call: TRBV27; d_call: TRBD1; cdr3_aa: CASSFGQGAGGYTF; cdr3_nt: TGTGCCAGCAGTTTTGGACAGGGGGCGGGTGGCTACACCTTC
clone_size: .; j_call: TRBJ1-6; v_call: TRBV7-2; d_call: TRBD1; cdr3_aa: CASSTDRGWRSPLHF; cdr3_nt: TGTGCCAGCAGCACCGACAGGGGGTGGAGGTCACCCCTCCACTTT